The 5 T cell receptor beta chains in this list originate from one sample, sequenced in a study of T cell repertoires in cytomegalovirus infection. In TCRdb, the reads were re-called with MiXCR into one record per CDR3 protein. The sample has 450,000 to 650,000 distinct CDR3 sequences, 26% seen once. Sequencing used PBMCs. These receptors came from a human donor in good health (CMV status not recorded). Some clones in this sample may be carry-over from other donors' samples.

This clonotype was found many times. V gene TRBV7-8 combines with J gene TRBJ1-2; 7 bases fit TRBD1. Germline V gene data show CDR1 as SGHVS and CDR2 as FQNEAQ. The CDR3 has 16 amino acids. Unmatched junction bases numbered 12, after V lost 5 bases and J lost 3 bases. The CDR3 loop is CASSPRGGGGHYGYTF. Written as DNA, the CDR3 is TGTGCCAGCAGCCCCAGGGGAGGGGGCGGTCACTATGGCTACACCTTC. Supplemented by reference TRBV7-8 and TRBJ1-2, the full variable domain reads GAGVSQSPRYKVAKRGQDVALRCDPISGHVSLFWYQQALGQGPEFLTYFQNEAQLDKSGLPSDRFFAERPEGSVSTLKIQRTQQEDSAVYLCASSPRGGGGHYGYTFGSGTRLTVV.

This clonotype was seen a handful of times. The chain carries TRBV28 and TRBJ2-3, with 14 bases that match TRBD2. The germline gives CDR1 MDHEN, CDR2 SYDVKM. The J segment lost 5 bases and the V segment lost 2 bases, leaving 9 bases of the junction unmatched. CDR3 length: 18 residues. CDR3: CASSLPQGLAGVIDTQYF. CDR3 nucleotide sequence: TGTGCCAGCAGTTTACCCCAGGGACTAGCGGGAGTGATAGATACGCAGTATTTT.

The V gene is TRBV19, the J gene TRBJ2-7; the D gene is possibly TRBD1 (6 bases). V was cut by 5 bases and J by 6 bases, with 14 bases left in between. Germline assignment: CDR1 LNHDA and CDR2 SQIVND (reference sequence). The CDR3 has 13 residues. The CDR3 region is CASSAQQGTEQYF. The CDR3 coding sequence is TGTGCCAGTAGTGCACAACAGGGTACCGAGCAGTACTTC.

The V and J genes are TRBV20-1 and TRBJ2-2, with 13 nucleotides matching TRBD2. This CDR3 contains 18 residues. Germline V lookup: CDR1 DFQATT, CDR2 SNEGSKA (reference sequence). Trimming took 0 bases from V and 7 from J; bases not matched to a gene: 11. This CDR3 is CSARDRRTSGRRIGELFF. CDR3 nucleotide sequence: TGCAGTGCTAGAGATAGGCGGACTAGCGGGAGAAGGATCGGGGAGCTGTTTTTT.

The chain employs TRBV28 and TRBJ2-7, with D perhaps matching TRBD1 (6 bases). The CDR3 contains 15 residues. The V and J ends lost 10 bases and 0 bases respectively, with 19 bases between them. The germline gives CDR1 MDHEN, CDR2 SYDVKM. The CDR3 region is CATTLIDRSSYEQYF. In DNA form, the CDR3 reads TGTGCCACCACCCTAATTGACAGGAGCTCCTACGAGCAGTACTTC.